This T cell receptor beta chain originates from a study of Tregs in tolerant kidney transplant recipients. Findings and caveats of the study: The small number of patients limits these findings pending further validation. In tolerant patients, donor-specific Tregs outgrew total Tregs, suggesting antigen-driven expansion.

CD4+CD25+CD127- Tregs, CD4+CD25- non-Tregs, CD4 and CD8 cells were sorted. The method was immunoSEQ multiplex PCR; TCRdb's version includes in-frame clones alone and lacks a portion of them. The sample holds about 110,000 clones; around 90% are singletons and the top ten take approximately 0.35%. This CDR3 spans 13 amino acids. V was clipped by 1 base and J by 6 bases, with 7 bases between them. The germline gives CDR1 LGHNA, CDR2 YNFKEQ. On this clone itself: What it binds is not known.

Sequenced here: CD4+ T cells from blood, sampled before the transplant. This chain uses TRBV4-2 with TRBJ2-1, with D perhaps TRBD1 (5 bases). The TCR sequence derives from a human donor who received a combined kidney and bone marrow transplant. This chain's CDR3 is CASSQVQVNEQFF. The DNA for the CDR3 is TGTGCCAGCAGCCAAGTACAGGTCAATGAGCAGTTCTTC.